This section outlines one T cell receptor (beta chain) sequence together with its context. In its sample, this clone comes out as medium-sized (0.01 to 0.1%). Its antigen specificity is not known. Qualities for individual bases were not recorded, and no much larger clone is one base off. These data belong to a study of lymphopenia after photon versus proton radiotherapy (dated by TCRdb to the late 2010s). Broadly, across the study: Photon and proton radiation therapy were compared by the study for their immunological effects in patients with gastrointestinal tumors who developed high-grade lymphopenia. The study was designed to characterize how the impact on the immune system differs between the two radiation modalities. A cohort of some 22 patients with gastrointestinal tumors who received either photon or proton therapy and subsequently developed lymphopenia was included. The paper as a whole reports these results and caveats: After the lymphocyte count nadir, repertoires from photon-treated patients showed oligoclonal expansion, particularly of CD8+ Temra cells, and this expansion drove the decline in diversity. Across the cohort, among patients who died, a greater drop in TCR diversity after the nadir was inversely correlated with overall survival time. Proton-treated patients stayed relatively stable during treatment, while photon-treated patients lost naive T cells and TCR diversity and gained effector/memory populations. The survival association was assessed only in patients who died, and better survival with proton therapy was presented by the authors as a possibility rather than a demonstrated result.

Reading from cysteine to phenylalanine, the CDR3 counts 13 amino acids. Of all the DNA, just the CDR3 is kept, 39 bases in frame from base 1. V sheds 2 bases and J sheds 6 bases, leaving 7 bases between their ends. CDR1 and CDR2, looked up from the germline V gene, are SGHTA and FQGNSA. The library relied on the immunoSEQ multiplex PCR assay. T cell repertoires were profiled by deep sequencing of rearranged TCR beta loci, alongside multiparametric flow cytometry. TCRdb's version of the immuneACCESS table is confined to in-frame rearrangements and falls short of the full clone set. An unresolved V gene accounts for under half of the shortfall where checked; the remainder is of unknown origin. For this sample the table gives roughly 45,000 clones, of which approximately 85% were detected only once. In total, the top ten clones hold over 2% of the sample.

The TCR sequence derives from a man in his forties or fifties with gastric cancer. The sequence is built from TRBV7-2 and TRBJ2-2; there is no confident call for the D gene. The sequenced sample was peripheral blood, obtained from a patient treated with photon-based radiotherapy. The nucleotides are TGTGCCAGCAGCTTATTGGGCGCCGGGGAGCTGTTTTTT. It specifies CASSLLGAGELFF.